Reported below is one T cell receptor (beta chain). The antigen is undetermined. Germline values: CDR1 SGHRS, CDR2 YFSETQ. The germline V and J ends were trimmed by 10 bases and 3 bases, with 17 bases remaining between them. The CDR3 runs 13 residues. This entry is derived from a study of STAT3 mutations in large granular lymphocyte leukemia. About the research overall: Among longitudinally sequenced T-LGLL patients, roughly half had canonical activating STAT3 mutations detected. Over half of T-LGLL patients had one or more immunosuppressive regimens.

Generated by immunoSEQ multiplex PCR, the TCRdb table keeps only in-frame clones and is missing some. The table lists around 30,000 clones, 70% to 90% of them singletons, with about 12% in the top ten. Study outcomes and limitations: Samples missed the first appearance of the clone. At least one immunodominant TCR beta clonotype appeared in every T-cell large granular lymphocyte leukemia patient. In about 35% of the 18 patients, new TCR clonotypes emerged after therapy.

This clonotype was sampled from a man in his sixties with T-cell large granular lymphocyte leukemia. Some clones in this sample may be carry-over from other donors' samples. This chain connects TRBV5-1 to TRBJ2-7; possibly TRBD1 for D (6 bases). Sequenced sample: peripheral blood mononuclear cells. CDR3 coding DNA: TGCGCCGAACCGACAGGAAGGATCTACGAGCAGTACTTC. It is translated as CAEPTGRIYEQYF. The full variable domain, in which reference TRBV5-1 and TRBJ2-7 provide the parts outside the CDR3, is KAGVTQTPRYLIKTRGQQVTLSCSPISGHRSVSWYQQTPGQGLQFLFEYFSETQRNKGNFPGRFSGRQFSNSRSEMNVSTLELGDSALYLCAEPTGRIYEQYFGPGTRLTVT.